The 9 T cell receptor beta chains presented below share a single source sample, sequenced in a study of cytomegalovirus exposure and HLA in healthy donors. The method was immunoSEQ multiplex PCR; TCRdb's version includes in-frame clones alone and lacks a portion of them. This sample carries approximately 59,000 clones, 85% to 95% of them seen once, and the ten largest clones take under 5.5%. Sequencing used PBMCs. These receptor sequences come from a man younger than 35 in good health and CMV-seropositive.

The chain links TRBV11-2 to TRBJ2-7, with D possibly TRBD1 on 6 matching bases. Germline CDR1 reads SGHAT; CDR2 reads FQNNGV. V was trimmed by 2 bases and J by 0 bases, leaving 8 bases between them. The CDR3 is 14 residues long. The CDR3 DNA is TGTGCCAGCAGCTTATGGACAGACTCCTACGAGCAGTACTTC. Encoded protein: CASSLWTDSYEQYF.

The chain uses TRBV6-5 and TRBJ1-1; D might be TRBD1 (5 bases). The CDR3 spans 13 residues. Trimming took 3 bases from V and 1 from J, leaving 6 bases between them. Germline V gene lookup returns CDR1 MNHEY and CDR2 SVGAGI. CDR3 region: CASSYQGNTEAFF. CDR3 nucleotide sequence: TGTGCCAGCAGTTATCAGGGGAACACTGAAGCTTTCTTT.

J is TRBJ2-1 and V is TRBV5-1; D possibly corresponds to TRBD2 (7 bases). The CDR3 sequence is 14 residues long. The V end lost 3 bases, the J end lost 6 bases, and 13 bases lay between the germline ends. Germline V gives CDR1 SGHRS, CDR2 YFSETQ. This chain's CDR3 is CASSYGGAGNEQFF. The CDR3 DNA reads as TGCGCCAGCAGCTATGGGGGGGCTGGCAATGAGCAGTTCTTC.

The V gene is TRBV5-8, the J gene TRBJ2-1; unclear D gene. This CDR3 spans 16 amino acids. CDR1 is SGHTS, CDR2 YDEGEE, per germline. V was trimmed by 2 bases and J by 1 base, leaving 13 bases between them. The DNA for the CDR3 is TGTGCCAGCAGCTTAAACCCGAGGTGGTCCTACAATGAGCAGTTCTTC. The encoded protein is CASSLNPRWSYNEQFF.

This chain links TRBV18 with TRBJ1-2, with 11 nucleotides matching TRBD1. J gave up 4 bases and V 5 bases, and 0 bases lay outside the gene matches. Per the germline V gene, CDR1 is KGHSH and CDR2 is LQKENI. This CDR3 comprises 13 residues. The CDR3 DNA reads TGTGCCAGCTCAGGACAGGGGGCCTATGGCTACACCTTC. Residues: CASSGQGAYGYTF.

The rearrangement joins TRBV27 to TRBJ1-1; 10 bases are a match to TRBD1. Trimming cost V 3 bases and J 5 bases; bases outside gene matches: 6. CDR3 length: 15 amino acids. Germline V gene data show CDR1 as MNHEY and CDR2 as SMNVEV (reference sequence). The CDR3 nucleotides read TGTGCCAGCAGTTTGACCGGGACAGGGGAAACTGAAGCTTTCTTT. This encodes CASSLTGTGETEAFF.

The chain carries TRBV30 and TRBJ2-3; TRBD1 matches at 8 bases. The junction had 8 bases not matched to a gene; V was cut back by 0 bases and J by 6 bases. The CDR3 extends over 15 amino acids. CDR1 GTSNPN and CDR2 SVGIG come from the germline V gene (reference sequence). CDR3 bases: TGTGCCTGGAGTGTATGGACAGGGTTTGTGGATACGCAGTATTTT. This codes for CAWSVWTGFVDTQYF. The full variable domain, rest sourced from reference TRBV30 and TRBJ2-3, is SQTIHQWPATLVQPVGSPLSLECTVEGTSNPNLYWYRQAAGRGLQLLFYSVGIGQISSEVPQNLSASRPQDRQFILSSKKLLLSDSGFYLCAWSVWTGFVDTQYFGPGTRLTVL.

The rearrangement joins TRBV19 to TRBJ2-5; D perhaps matches TRBD2 (5 bases). Trimming removed 3 bases from V and 5 bases from J, with 10 bases in between. This CDR3 contains 13 residues. Germline V lookup: CDR1 LNHDA, CDR2 SQIVND (reference sequence). The CDR3 DNA sequence: TGTGCCAGTAGTATCCGGGAAACCGAGACCCAGTACTTC. It translates to CASSIRETETQYF.

This sequence joins TRBV5-1 and TRBJ2-7, with a tentative D call TRBD1 (6 bases). Germline CDR1 and CDR2: SGHRS and YFSETQ. Trimming shortened V by 0 bases and J by 5 bases, and 24 bases separated the two germline ends. CDR3 length: 18 amino acids. CDR3 protein: CASSLESPLGAGSHEQYF. The CDR3 DNA is TGCGCCAGCAGCTTGGAGAGCCCCCTGGGGGCAGGGTCCCACGAGCAGTACTTC. The full variable domain, its missing parts supplied by reference TRBV5-1 and TRBJ2-7, is KAGVTQTPRYLIKTRGQQVTLSCSPISGHRSVSWYQQTPGQGLQFLFEYFSETQRNKGNFPGRFSGRQFSNSRSEMNVSTLELGDSALYLCASSLESPLGAGSHEQYFGPGTRLTVT.